The entry below describes one T cell receptor beta chain. The antigen is unknown. CDR1 and CDR2 from the germline V gene are SNHLY and FYNNEI. The CDR3 extends over 15 amino acids. With 5 bases clipped from V and 2 bases from J, the junction kept 5 bases outside the gene matches. An immunoSEQ assay, version v3.0, was performed at survey level. The data were produced by immunoSEQ multiplex PCR, yet TCRdb's version contains in-frame clones alone and is incomplete. Among fewer than 30,000 clones, 95% were seen once, and the ten largest hold more than 8%. These data are taken from a study of long-term antiretroviral therapy in people with HIV. Study findings and constraints: Relative to control repertoires, HIV repertoires exhibited narrower CDR3 length ranges. Blood specimens, gathered between about 2003 and 2018, were possibly obtained under older ART regimens.

The receptor's source is a young man with HIV. The sample consisted of unsorted PBMCs, taken 5.3 years after starting antiretroviral therapy. The chain combines TRBV2 with TRBJ1-5, with 8 bases matching TRBD1. The CDR3 loop reads CASSLQGVGNQPQHF. The CDR3 DNA follows: TGTGCCAGCAGTCTACAGGGGGTGGGCAATCAGCCCCAGCATTTT. The whole variable domain, filled in from reference TRBV2 and TRBJ1-5, reads EPEVTQTPSHQVTQMGQEVILRCVPISNHLYFYWYRQILGQKVEFLVSFYNNEISEKSEIFDDQFSVERPDGSNFTLKIRSTKLEDSAMYFCASSLQGVGNQPQHFGDGTRLSIL.